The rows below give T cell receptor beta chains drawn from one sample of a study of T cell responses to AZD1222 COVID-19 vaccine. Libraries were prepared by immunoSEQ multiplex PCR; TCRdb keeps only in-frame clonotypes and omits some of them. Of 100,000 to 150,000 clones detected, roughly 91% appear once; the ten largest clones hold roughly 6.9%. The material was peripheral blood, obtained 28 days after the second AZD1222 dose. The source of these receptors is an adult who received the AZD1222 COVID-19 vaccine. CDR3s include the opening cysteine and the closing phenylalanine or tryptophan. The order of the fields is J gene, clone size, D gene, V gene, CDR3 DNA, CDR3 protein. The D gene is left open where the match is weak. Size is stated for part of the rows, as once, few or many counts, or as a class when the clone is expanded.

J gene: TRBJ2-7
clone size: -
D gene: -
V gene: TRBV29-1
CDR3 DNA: TGCAGCGTTGAAGGATCCCAGGGGGCTAGCGGGTTCAGCTCCTACGAGCAGTACTTC
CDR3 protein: CSVEGSQGASGFSSYEQYF

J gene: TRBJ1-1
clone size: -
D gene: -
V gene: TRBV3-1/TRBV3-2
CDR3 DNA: TGTGCCAGCAGCCCTCTTGAGGGGAGTGAAGCTTTCTTT
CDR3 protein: CASSPLEGSEAFF

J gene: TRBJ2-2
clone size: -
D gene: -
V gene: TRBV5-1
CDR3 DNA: TGCGCCAGCAGCTTGGGCGGGCTCGGCACCGGGGAGCTGTTTTTT
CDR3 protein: CASSLGGLGTGELFF

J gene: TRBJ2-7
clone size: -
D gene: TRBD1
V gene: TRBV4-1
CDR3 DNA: TGCGCCAGCAGCTCTTACCCCAAGACAGGGGGCTACGAGCAGTACTTC
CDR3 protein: CASSSYPKTGGYEQYF

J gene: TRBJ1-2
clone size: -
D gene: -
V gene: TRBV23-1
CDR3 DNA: TGCGCCATTAGCCCGGGACAACCTAACTATGGCTACACCTTC
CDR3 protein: CAISPGQPNYGYTF

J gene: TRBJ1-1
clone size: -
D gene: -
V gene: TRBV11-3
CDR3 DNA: TGTGCCAGCAGCCAGAACACTGAAGCTTTCTTT
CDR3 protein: CASSQNTEAFF

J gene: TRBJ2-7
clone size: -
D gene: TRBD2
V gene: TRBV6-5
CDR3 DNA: TGTGCCAGCAGTTCGCGGGGGTACGAGCAGTACTTC
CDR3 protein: CASSSRGYEQYF

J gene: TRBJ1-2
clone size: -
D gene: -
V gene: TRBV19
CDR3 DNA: TGTGCCAGTAGTATAGGGGGGCAAGGATACAACTATGGCTACACCTTC
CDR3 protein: CASSIGGQGYNYGYTF

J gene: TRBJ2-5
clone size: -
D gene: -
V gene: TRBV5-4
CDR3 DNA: TGTGCCAGCAGCTTGCCTACCGACCAAGAGACCCAGTACTTC
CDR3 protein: CASSLPTDQETQYF

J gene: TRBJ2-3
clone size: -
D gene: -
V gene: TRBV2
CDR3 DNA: TGTGCCAGCAGTGGACAGGCGATCGCAGATACGCAGTATTTT
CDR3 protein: CASSGQAIADTQYF

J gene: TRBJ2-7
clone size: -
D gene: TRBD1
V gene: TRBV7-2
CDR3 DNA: TGTGCCAGCAGCGCCCAGGGGGCCCCTGGGCCCCACGAGCAGTACTTC
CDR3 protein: CASSAQGAPGPHEQYF

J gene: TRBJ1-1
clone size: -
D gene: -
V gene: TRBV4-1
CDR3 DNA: TGCGCCAGCAGCCAAGTTAGGGCCAAGTTGAACACTGAAGCTTTCTTT
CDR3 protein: CASSQVRAKLNTEAFF

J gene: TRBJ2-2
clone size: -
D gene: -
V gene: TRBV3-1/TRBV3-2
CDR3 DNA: TGTGCCAGCAGCTATGTACCCGGGGAGCTGTTTTTT
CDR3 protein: CASSYVPGELFF

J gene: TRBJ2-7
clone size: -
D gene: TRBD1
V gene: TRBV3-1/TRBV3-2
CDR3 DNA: TGTGCCAGCAGCCAAGCCTCCCAGGGGGCACACTACGAGCAGTACTTC
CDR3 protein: CASSQASQGAHYEQYF

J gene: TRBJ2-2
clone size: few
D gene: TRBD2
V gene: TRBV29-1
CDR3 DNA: TGCAGCGTTCTGCTAGCGGGAGGCCCCAGGGCCGGGGAGCTGTTTTTT
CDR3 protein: CSVLLAGGPRAGELFF

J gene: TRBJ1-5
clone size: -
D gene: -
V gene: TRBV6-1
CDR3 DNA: TGTGCCAGCAGTGAAGCTAGTACGGCCGTCAATCAGCCCCAGCATTTT
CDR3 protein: CASSEASTAVNQPQHF

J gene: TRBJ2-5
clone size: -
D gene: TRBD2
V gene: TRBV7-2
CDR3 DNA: TGTGCCAGCAGCTTAACTAGCGGGAGTTTGGGCCAAGAGACCCAGTACTTC
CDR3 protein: CASSLTSGSLGQETQYF

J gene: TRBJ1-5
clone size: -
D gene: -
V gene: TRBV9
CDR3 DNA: TGTGCCAGCAGCGTAGAGGGAAGCAATCAGCCCCAGCATTTT
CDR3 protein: CASSVEGSNQPQHF

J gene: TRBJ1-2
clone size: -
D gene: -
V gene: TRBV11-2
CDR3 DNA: TGTGCCAGCAGCTCCAGGGTTGGTGGCTACACCTTC
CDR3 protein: CASSSRVGGYTF

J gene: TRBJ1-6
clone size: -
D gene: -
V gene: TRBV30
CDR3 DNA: TGTGCCTGGAGTGTACTAGGGGGGCTGGGGTATAATTCACCCCTCCACTTT
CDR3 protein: CAWSVLGGLGYNSPLHF

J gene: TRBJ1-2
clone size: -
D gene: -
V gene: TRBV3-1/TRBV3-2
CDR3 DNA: TGTGCCAGCAGTCGCGCGAGGGCGGTCGGCTACACCTTC
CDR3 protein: CASSRARAVGYTF

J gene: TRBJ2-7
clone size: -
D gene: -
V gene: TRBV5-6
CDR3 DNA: TGTGCCAGCAGCTTGGACAGTTTCTCCTACGAGCAGTACTTC
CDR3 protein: CASSLDSFSYEQYF

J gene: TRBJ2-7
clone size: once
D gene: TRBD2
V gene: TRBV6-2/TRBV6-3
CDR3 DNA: TGTGCCAGCAGTACCACTAGCGGGGGCAGCTACGAGCAGTACTTC
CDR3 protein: CASSTTSGGSYEQYF

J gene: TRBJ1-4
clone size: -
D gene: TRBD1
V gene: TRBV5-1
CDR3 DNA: TGCGCCAGCTCCTACGGGACAGGAGGCGAAAAACTGTTTTTT
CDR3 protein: CASSYGTGGEKLFF

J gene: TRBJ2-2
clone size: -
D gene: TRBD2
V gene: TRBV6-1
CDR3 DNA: TGTGCCAGCAGTGAACAATCAAGCGGGGTCGGGGAGCTGTTTTTT
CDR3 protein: CASSEQSSGVGELFF

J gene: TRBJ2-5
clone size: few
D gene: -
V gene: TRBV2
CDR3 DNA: TGTGCCAGCAGTGTTACAGAAGAGACCCAGTACTTC
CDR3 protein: CASSVTEETQYF

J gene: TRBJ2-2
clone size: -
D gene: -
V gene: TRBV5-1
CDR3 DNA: TGCGCCAGCAGCTTGGTGGGTAACACCGGGGAGCTGTTTTTT
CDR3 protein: CASSLVGNTGELFF

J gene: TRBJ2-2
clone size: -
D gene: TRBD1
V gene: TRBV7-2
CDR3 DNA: TGTGCCAGCAGCTTAGCTGGGGTGCGGGACAGGGGTATCGGCGGGGAGCTGTTTTTT
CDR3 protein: CASSLAGVRDRGIGGELFF